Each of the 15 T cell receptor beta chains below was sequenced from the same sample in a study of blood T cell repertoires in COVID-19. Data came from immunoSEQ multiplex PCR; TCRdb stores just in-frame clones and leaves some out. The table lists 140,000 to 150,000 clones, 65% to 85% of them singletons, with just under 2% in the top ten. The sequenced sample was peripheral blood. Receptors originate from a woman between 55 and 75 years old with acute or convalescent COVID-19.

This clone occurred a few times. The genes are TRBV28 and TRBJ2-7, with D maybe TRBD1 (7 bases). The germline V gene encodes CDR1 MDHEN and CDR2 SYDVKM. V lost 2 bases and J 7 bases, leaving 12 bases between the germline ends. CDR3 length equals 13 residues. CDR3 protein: CASSLPGGWEQYF. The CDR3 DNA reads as TGTGCCAGCAGTTTACCAGGGGGGTGGGAGCAGTACTTC.

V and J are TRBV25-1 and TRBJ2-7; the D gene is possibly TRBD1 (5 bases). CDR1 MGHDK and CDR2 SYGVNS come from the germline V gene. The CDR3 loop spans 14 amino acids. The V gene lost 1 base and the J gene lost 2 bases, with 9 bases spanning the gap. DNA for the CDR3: TGTGCCAGCAGTGAATGGGGCAGCACCTACGAGCAGTACTTC. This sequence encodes CASSEWGSTYEQYF.

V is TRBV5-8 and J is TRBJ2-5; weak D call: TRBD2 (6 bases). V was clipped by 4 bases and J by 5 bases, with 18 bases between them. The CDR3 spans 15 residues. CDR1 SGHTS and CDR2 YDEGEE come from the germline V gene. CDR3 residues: CASSGGTASMETQYF. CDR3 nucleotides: TGTGCCAGCAGCGGCGGGACTGCCAGCATGGAGACCCAGTACTTC.

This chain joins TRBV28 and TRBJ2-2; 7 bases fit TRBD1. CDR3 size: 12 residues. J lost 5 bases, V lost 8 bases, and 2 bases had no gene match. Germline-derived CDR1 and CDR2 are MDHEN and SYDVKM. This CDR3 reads CASQTGTGELFF. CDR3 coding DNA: TGTGCCAGCCAGACAGGGACCGGGGAGCTGTTTTTT. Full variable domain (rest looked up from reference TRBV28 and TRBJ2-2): DVKVTQSSRYLVKRTGEKVFLECVQDMDHENMFWYRQDPGLGLRLIYFSYDVKMKEKGDIPEGYSVSREKKERFSLILESASTNQTSMYLCASQTGTGELFFGEGSRLTVL.

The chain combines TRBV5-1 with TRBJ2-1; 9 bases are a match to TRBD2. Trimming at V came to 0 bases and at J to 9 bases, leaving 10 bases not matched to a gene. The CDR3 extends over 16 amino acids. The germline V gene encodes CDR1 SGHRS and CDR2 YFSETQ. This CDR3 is CASSLELAGMWGEQFF. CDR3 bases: TGCGCCAGCAGCTTGGAGCTAGCGGGAATGTGGGGTGAGCAGTTCTTC.

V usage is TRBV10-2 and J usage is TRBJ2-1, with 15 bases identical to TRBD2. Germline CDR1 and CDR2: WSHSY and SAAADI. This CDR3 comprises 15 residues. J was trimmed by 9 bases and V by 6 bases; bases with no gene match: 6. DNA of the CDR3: TGCGCCAGCAGGAACCCGGGACTAGCGGGAGGTGAGCAGTTCTTC. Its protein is CASRNPGLAGGEQFF.

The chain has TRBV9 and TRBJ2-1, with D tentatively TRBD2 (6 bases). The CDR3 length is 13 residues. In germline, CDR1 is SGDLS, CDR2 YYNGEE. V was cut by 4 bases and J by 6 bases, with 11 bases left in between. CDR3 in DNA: TGTGCCAGCAGCCCCGGGACTTTCAATGAGCAGTTCTTC. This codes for CASSPGTFNEQFF.

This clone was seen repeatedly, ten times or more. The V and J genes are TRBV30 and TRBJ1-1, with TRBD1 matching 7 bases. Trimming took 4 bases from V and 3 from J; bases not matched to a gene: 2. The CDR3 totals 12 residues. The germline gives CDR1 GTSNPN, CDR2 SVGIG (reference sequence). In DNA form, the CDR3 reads TGTGCCTGGATACAGGGGTACACTGAAGCTTTCTTT. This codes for CAWIQGYTEAFF.

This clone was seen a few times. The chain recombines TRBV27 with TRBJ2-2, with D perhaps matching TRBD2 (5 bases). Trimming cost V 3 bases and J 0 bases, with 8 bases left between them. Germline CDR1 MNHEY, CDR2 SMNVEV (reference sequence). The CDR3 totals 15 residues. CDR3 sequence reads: CASSFERTNTGELFF. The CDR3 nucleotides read TGTGCCAGCAGTTTTGAGCGGACGAACACCGGGGAGCTGTTTTTT.

The CDR3 nucleotides are TGTGCCATCAGTGATAACCGCAAGCGAAACACCATATATTTT. This translates into CAISDNRKRNTIYF. The chain recombines TRBV10-3 with TRBJ1-3; D gene uncertain. Germline lookup yields CDR1 ENHRY and CDR2 SYGVKD. Trimming removed 3 bases at V and 5 bases at J, with 11 bases between. The CDR3 is 14 residues long.

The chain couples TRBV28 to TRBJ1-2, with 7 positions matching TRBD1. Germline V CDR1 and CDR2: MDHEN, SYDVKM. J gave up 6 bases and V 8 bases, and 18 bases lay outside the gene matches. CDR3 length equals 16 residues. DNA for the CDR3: TGTGCCAGCTACTCGGACAGGTCGCCCTCCCGGAATGGCTACACCTTC. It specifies CASYSDRSPSRNGYTF.

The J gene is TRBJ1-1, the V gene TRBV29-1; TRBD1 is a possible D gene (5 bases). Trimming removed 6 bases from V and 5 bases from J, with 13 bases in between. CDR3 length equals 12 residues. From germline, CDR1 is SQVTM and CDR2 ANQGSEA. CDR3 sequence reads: CSVAAGGTEAFF. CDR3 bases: TGCAGCGTCGCCGCGGGGGGGACTGAAGCTTTCTTT.

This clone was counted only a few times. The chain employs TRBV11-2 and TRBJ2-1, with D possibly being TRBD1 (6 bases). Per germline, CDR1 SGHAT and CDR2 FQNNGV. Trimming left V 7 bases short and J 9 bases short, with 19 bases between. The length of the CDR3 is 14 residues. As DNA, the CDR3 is TGTGCCAGCATCCCCTTAGGGGGTTTGGGTGAGCAGTTCTTC. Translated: CASIPLGGLGEQFF.

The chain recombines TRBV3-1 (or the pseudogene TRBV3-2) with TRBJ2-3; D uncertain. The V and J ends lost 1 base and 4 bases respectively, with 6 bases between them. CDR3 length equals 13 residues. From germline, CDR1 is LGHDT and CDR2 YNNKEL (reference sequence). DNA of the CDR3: TGTGCCAGCAGCCAAGTACTGCCAGATACGCAGTATTTT. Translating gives CASSQVLPDTQYF.

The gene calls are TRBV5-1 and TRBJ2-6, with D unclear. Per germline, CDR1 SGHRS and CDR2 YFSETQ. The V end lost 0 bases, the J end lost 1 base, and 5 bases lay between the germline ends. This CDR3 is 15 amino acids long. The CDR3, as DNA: TGCGCCAGCAGCTTGGTCGTATCTGGGGCCAACGTCCTGACTTTC. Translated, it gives CASSLVVSGANVLTF.